These 26 T cell receptor beta chains originate from one sample sequenced in a study of cytomegalovirus exposure and HLA in healthy donors. Use of 60 Vbeta and 13 Jbeta primers characterized the PCR. TCRdb keeps only in-frame clones here, not all; method: immunoSEQ multiplex PCR. Among tens of thousands of clones listed, around 78% were seen once. The sample consisted of PBMCs. The receptors shown here come from a male donor in good health and CMV-seropositive.

The CDR3 region has the DNA TGTGCCAGCAGCTTAGGGACAGTACAGACCCAGTACTTC. Translation gives CASSLGTVQTQYF. J is TRBJ2-5 and V is TRBV11-2; possibly TRBD1 for D (6 bases). There are 13 residues in the CDR3. Germline CDR1 is SGHAT and CDR2 is FQNNGV. V was pared by 1 base and J by 6 bases, with 9 bases between.

The chain carries TRBV9 and TRBJ2-5, with 10 bases that match TRBD2. Germline CDR1 SGDLS, CDR2 YYNGEE. The V gene end was trimmed by 0 bases and the J gene end by 5 bases; junction bases not matched to a gene: 7. The CDR3 is 16 amino acids. CDR3: CASSVDSGGAWETQYF. Here the CDR3 DNA reads TGTGCCAGCAGCGTAGACAGCGGGGGGGCCTGGGAGACCCAGTACTTC.

The V call is TRBV28, the J call TRBJ1-1, with a possible D match to TRBD1 (5 bases). Germline CDR1 reads MDHEN; CDR2 reads SYDVKM. The CDR3 loop spans 12 amino acids. Between the trimmed V and J ends, which lost 6 bases and 3 bases, there was a span of 8 bases. The CDR3 DNA reads as TGTGCCAGCAGGACAGTGGACACTGAAGCTTTCTTT. Its translation is CASRTVDTEAFF.

This CDR3 is CASSLDGPEGSGEAYEQYF. CDR3 DNA sequence: TGTGCCAGCAGCTTAGATGGGCCAGAGGGAAGCGGGGAGGCCTACGAGCAGTACTTC. The chain is built from TRBV11-2 and TRBJ2-7; 7 bases line up with TRBD2. V lost 0 bases to trimming and J lost 2 bases; unmatched junction nucleotides: 16. The CDR3 totals 19 residues. CDR1 and CDR2 from the germline V gene are SGHAT and FQNNGV.

The genes are TRBV4-1 and TRBJ1-6, with 7 bases that match TRBD1. Trimming at V came to 5 bases and at J to 7 bases, leaving 11 bases not matched to a gene. This CDR3 has 16 amino acids. The V gene's germline CDR1 is MGHRA and CDR2 YSYEKL. The CDR3 DNA sequence: TGCGCCAGCAGCACATCGACAGGGCTTGAGAATTCACCCCTCCACTTT. Translation gives CASSTSTGLENSPLHF.

V usage is TRBV2 and J usage is TRBJ2-3; D is unclear. V was trimmed by 8 bases and J by 0 bases, leaving 21 bases between them. Germline V gene lookup returns CDR1 SNHLY and CDR2 FYNNEI. The CDR3 runs 17 residues. This CDR3 is CASVPAWASSSTDTQYF. The DNA for the CDR3 is TGTGCCAGCGTCCCCGCCTGGGCCTCATCTAGCACAGATACGCAGTATTTT.

This chain links TRBV7-8 with TRBJ1-5, with a tentative D call TRBD1 (6 bases). This CDR3 comprises 15 residues. V shed 6 bases and J shed 2 bases, with 14 bases lying between them. Per germline, CDR1 SGHVS and CDR2 FQNEAQ. CDR3 amino acids: CASSGTLERNQPQHF. As DNA, the CDR3 is TGTGCCAGCAGTGGGACACTAGAACGCAATCAGCCCCAGCATTTT.

The chain links TRBV19 to TRBJ1-1; a possible D gene is TRBD1 (6 bases). The V end was cut by 7 bases, the J end by 8 bases, with 26 bases between. The CDR3 is 16 amino acids. Germline V gene sequence: CDR1 LNHDA, CDR2 SQIVND (reference sequence). CDR3 nucleotides: TGTGCCAGTACCGCGGGGGACACTGCGGGGCATTGGGAAGCTTTCTTT. It yields the protein CASTAGDTAGHWEAFF.

The chain recombines TRBV5-1 with TRBJ1-6; D uncertain. The CDR3 is 14 residues long. Trimming removed 2 bases at V and 7 bases at J, with 10 bases between. CDR1 is SGHRS, CDR2 YFSETQ, per germline. The CDR3 region has the DNA TGCGCCAGCAGCTTACCGAGTCCCAATTCACCCCTCCACTTT. It encodes CASSLPSPNSPLHF.

The chain joins TRBV7-9 to TRBJ1-3, with D possibly matching TRBD1 (5 bases). The germline V gene encodes CDR1 SEHNR and CDR2 FQNEAQ (reference sequence). The CDR3 extends over 14 amino acids. The V end lost 1 base, the J end lost 10 bases, and 14 bases lay between the germline ends. CDR3 region: CASSLVGISGTIYF. Written as DNA, the CDR3 is TGTGCCAGCAGCTTAGTCGGCATTTCAGGGACCATATATTTT.

This rearrangement joins TRBV5-4 to TRBJ2-5; possibly TRBD2 for D (6 bases). V lost 2 bases and J 3 bases, leaving 8 bases between the germline ends. The CDR3 covers 13 residues. Looked up from germline, CDR1 is SGHNT and CDR2 is YYREEE (reference sequence). The CDR3 loop reads CASSFTGEETQYF. In DNA, the CDR3 is TGTGCCAGCAGCTTTACGGGGGAAGAGACCCAGTACTTC.

In this sample, this clone turned up a few times. This sequence joins TRBV11-2 and TRBJ1-3; 7 nucleotides match TRBD1. The CDR3 is made up of 15 amino acids. The V and J ends lost 7 bases and 4 bases, in that order; junction bases with no gene match: 10. Germline V gene data show CDR1 as SGHAT and CDR2 as FQNNGV. The CDR3: CASTHGDSRGNTIYF. CDR3 sequence (DNA): TGTGCCAGCACCCACGGGGACAGCAGAGGAAACACCATATATTTT.

This clone showed up just a few times. The chain recombines TRBV4-3 with TRBJ1-1; D is unresolved. V lost 3 bases to trimming and J lost 5 bases, with 10 bases between them. The CDR3 runs 13 residues. Germline CDR1 and CDR2: LGHNA and YSLEER. The CDR3 DNA reads as TGCGCCAGCAGCCAGGGGAGGGAGACTGAAGCTTTCTTT. Protein product: CASSQGRETEAFF.

V usage is TRBV27 and J usage is TRBJ1-2; perhaps TRBD1 as D (5 bases). The CDR3 covers 15 residues. CDR1 and CDR2 from the germline V gene are MNHEY and SMNVEV (reference sequence). V lost 3 bases and J 6 bases, leaving 17 bases between the germline ends. The chain's CDR3 is CASSLALGWGDGYTF. The CDR3 nucleotides are TGTGCCAGCAGTTTGGCCCTCGGCTGGGGGGATGGCTACACCTTC.

The rearrangement joins TRBV6-5 to TRBJ1-6; D is unclear. V lost 0 bases to trimming and J lost 9 bases, with 9 bases between them. The CDR3 has 14 residues. CDR1 is MNHEY, CDR2 SVGAGI, per germline. The CDR3 reads CASSYSGRTSPLHF. CDR3 bases: TGTGCCAGCAGTTACTCTGGGAGAACTTCACCCCTCCACTTT.

This sequence joins TRBV30 and TRBJ2-7; 7 bases fit TRBD1. The germline gives CDR1 GTSNPN, CDR2 SVGIG (reference sequence). The CDR3 contains 15 residues. CDR3 residues: CAYEQRDRQFYEQYF. In DNA, the CDR3 is TGTGCTTACGAACAACGGGACAGACAATTCTACGAGCAGTACTTC.

This clone showed up just once. The chain employs TRBV7-2 and TRBJ2-2; 12 bases align to TRBD2. Trimming at V came to 8 bases and at J to 0 bases, leaving 4 bases not matched to a gene. CDR1 and CDR2 from the germline V gene are SGHTA and FQGNSA. This CDR3 is 16 amino acids long. Written as DNA, the CDR3 is TGTGCCAGCTCACTAGCGGGAGGCGCGAACACCGGGGAGCTGTTTTTT. It translates to CASSLAGGANTGELFF.

The J gene is TRBJ2-3, the V gene TRBV7-3, with a tentative D call TRBD2 (5 bases). V gave up 5 bases and J gave up 7 bases, with 10 bases separating them. The CDR3 runs 12 residues. Per the germline V gene, CDR1 is SGHTA and CDR2 is FQGTGA. The CDR3 protein is CASSQDGNTQYF. The CDR3 DNA sequence: TGTGCCAGCAGCCAGGACGGGAATACGCAGTATTTT.

The chain combines TRBV25-1 with TRBJ2-1, with D possibly TRBD1 on 5 matching bases. The germline CDR1 and CDR2 sequences are MGHDK and SYGVNS. Trimming left V 5 bases short and J 4 bases short, with 21 bases between. This CDR3 region has 17 residues. The CDR3 sequence: CASSPPQGRRNYNEQFF. The CDR3, as DNA: TGTGCCAGCAGTCCACCTCAGGGCAGAAGAAATTACAATGAGCAGTTCTTC.

CDR3 sequence: CSVERDNYEQYF. The DNA for the CDR3 is TGCAGCGTCGAGCGGGACAACTACGAGCAGTACTTC. The chain recombines TRBV29-1 with TRBJ2-7; D perhaps matches TRBD2 (7 bases). CDR1 and CDR2 from the germline V gene are SQVTM and ANQGSEA. V was clipped by 6 bases and J by 3 bases, with 12 bases between them. CDR3 length: 12 residues.

The chain has TRBV10-3 and TRBJ2-7, with D tentatively TRBD2 (7 bases). The V end lost 11 bases, the J end lost 2 bases, and 16 bases lay between the germline ends. This CDR3 contains 13 residues. Germline V CDR1 and CDR2: ENHRY, SYGVKD. The CDR3 bases are TGTGCCTTACCAGCGGGGACAACCTACGAGCAGTACTTC. Protein product: CALPAGTTYEQYF.

This clone appeared a few times. The chain employs TRBV4-1 and TRBJ1-1; 11 nucleotides match TRBD1. Germline V gene sequence: CDR1 MGHRA, CDR2 YSYEKL. The CDR3 length is 15 residues. With V trimmed by 4 bases and J by 5 bases, 6 bases remained unmatched. The CDR3 sequence: CASSRGQGARTEAFF. The DNA of the CDR3 is TGCGCCAGCAGCCGAGGACAGGGGGCGCGAACTGAAGCTTTCTTT.

The V gene is TRBV27, the J gene TRBJ1-1; possible D gene TRBD1, 5 bases. Germline-derived CDR1 and CDR2 are MNHEY and SMNVEV (reference sequence). The CDR3 contains 13 residues. The CDR3 DNA follows: TGTGCTGGGGCGGAACTGATGAACACTGAAGCTTTCTTT. It is translated as CAGAELMNTEAFF.

This clone was observed a few times. The CDR3 DNA is TGTGCCAGCAGAGGATGGAAAAGAGGGCGTGAAGCTTTCTTT. Translated: CASRGWKRGREAFF. The chain has TRBV6-1 and TRBJ1-1; D not certain. The CDR3 sequence is 14 residues long. Germline CDR1 is MNHNS and CDR2 is SASEGT. V lost 6 bases and J lost 7, with 18 bases in between.

The DNA for the CDR3 is TGCGCCAGCAGAAAAAGCGGGACTCGGTACAATGAGCAGTTCTTC. Its protein product is CASRKSGTRYNEQFF. The V gene is TRBV5-1, the J gene TRBJ2-1; 7 nucleotides agree with TRBD2. In germline, CDR1 is SGHRS, CDR2 YFSETQ. V was pared by 5 bases and J by 4 bases, with 9 bases of the junction left unmatched. The CDR3 has 15 residues.

Points on this clone: This sample also contains other DNA sequences that code for the same CDR3. V and J are TRBV10-3 and TRBJ1-5; D is unresolved. Per germline, CDR1 ENHRY and CDR2 SYGVKD. V was trimmed by 0 bases and J by 11 bases, leaving 14 bases between them. The CDR3 extends over 14 amino acids. The CDR3 nucleotides read TGTGCCATCAGTGAGTCGACCGGGGTGGAGGCCCAGCATTTT. This gives the protein CAISESTGVEAQHF.